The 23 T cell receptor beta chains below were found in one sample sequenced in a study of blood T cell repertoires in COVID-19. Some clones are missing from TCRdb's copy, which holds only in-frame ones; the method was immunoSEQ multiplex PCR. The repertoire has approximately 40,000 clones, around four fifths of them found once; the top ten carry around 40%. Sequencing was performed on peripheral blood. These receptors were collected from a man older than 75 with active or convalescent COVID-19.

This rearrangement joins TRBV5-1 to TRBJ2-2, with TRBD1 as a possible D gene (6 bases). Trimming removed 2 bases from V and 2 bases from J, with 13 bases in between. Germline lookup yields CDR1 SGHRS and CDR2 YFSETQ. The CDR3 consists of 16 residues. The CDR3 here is CASSFLDSLNTGELFF. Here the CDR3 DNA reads TGCGCCAGCAGCTTCTTGGACAGCCTCAACACCGGGGAGCTGTTTTTT. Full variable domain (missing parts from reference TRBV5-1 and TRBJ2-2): KAGVTQTPRYLIKTRGQQVTLSCSPISGHRSVSWYQQTPGQGLQFLFEYFSETQRNKGNFPGRFSGRQFSNSRSEMNVSTLELGDSALYLCASSFLDSLNTGELFFGEGSRLTVL.

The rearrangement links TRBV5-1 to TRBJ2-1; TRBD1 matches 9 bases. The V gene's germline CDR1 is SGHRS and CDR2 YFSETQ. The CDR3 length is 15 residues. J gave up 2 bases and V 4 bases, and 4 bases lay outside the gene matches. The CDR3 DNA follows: TGCGCCAGCAGCCAGGGACAGGGACCCTACAATGAGCAGTTCTTC. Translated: CASSQGQGPYNEQFF.

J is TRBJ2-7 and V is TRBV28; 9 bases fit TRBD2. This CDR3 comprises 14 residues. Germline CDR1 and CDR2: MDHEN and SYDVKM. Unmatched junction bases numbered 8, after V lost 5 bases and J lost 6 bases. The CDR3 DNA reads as TGTGCCAGCAGTCAGGGGATAGCGGGGGTCGAGCAGTACTTC. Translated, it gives CASSQGIAGVEQYF. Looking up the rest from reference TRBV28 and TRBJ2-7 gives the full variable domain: DVKVTQSSRYLVKRTGEKVFLECVQDMDHENMFWYRQDPGLGLRLIYFSYDVKMKEKGDIPEGYSVSREKKERFSLILESASTNQTSMYLCASSQGIAGVEQYFGPGTRLTVT.

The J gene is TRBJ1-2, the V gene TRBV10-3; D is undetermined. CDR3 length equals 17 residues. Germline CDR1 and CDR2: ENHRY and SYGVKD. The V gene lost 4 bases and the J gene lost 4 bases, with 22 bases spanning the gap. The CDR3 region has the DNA TGTGCCATCAGTGGGGATTACTCTTCGGGGTTGGGCTATGGCTACACCTTC. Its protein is CAISGDYSSGLGYGYTF.

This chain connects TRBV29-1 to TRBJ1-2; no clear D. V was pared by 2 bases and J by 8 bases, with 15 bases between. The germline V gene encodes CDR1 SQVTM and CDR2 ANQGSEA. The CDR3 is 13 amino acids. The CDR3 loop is CSVEQTRSSGYTF. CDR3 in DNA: TGCAGCGTTGAACAGACGAGGAGTAGCGGCTACACCTTC.

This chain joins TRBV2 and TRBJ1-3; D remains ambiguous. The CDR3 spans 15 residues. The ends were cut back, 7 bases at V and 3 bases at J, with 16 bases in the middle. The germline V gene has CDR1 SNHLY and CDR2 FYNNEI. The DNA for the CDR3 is TGTGCCAGCACCGAGGGTACGGGGTTTGGAAACACCATATATTTT. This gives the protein CASTEGTGFGNTIYF.

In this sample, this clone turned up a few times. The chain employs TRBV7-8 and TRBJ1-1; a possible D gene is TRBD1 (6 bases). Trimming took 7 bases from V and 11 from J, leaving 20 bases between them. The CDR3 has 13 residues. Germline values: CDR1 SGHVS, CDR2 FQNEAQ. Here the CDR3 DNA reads TGTGCCAGCACCATTGTCGGGGGGGCGAGCGCTTTCTTT. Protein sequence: CASTIVGGASAFF.

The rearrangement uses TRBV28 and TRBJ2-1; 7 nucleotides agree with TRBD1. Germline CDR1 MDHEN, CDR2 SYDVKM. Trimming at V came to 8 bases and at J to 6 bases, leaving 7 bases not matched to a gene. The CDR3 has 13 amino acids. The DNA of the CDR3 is TGTGCCAGCTTCGGGACAGTACGCAATGAGCAGTTCTTC. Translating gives CASFGTVRNEQFF.

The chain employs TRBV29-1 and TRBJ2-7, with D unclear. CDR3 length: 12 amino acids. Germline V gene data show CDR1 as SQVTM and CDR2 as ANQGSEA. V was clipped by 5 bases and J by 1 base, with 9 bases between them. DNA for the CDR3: TGCAGCGTTATTCAGGATTCCTACGAGCAGTACTTC. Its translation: CSVIQDSYEQYF.

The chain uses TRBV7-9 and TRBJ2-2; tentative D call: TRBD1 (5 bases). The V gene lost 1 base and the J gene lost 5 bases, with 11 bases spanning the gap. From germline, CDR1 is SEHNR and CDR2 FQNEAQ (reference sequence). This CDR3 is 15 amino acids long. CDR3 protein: CASSLVPGYTGELFF. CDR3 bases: TGTGCCAGCAGCTTAGTCCCAGGGTATACCGGGGAGCTGTTTTTT.

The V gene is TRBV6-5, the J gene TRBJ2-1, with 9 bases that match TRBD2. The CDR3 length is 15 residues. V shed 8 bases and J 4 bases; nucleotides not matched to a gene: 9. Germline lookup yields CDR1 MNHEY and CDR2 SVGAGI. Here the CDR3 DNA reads TGTGCCAGCCGCCTTAGCGGGAGCTTGTACAATGAGCAGTTCTTC. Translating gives CASRLSGSLYNEQFF.

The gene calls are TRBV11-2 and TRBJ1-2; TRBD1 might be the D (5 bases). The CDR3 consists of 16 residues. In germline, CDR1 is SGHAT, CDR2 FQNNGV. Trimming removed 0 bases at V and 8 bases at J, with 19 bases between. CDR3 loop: CASSLEYRGGPRGYTF. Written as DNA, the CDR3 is TGTGCCAGCAGCTTAGAATACCGGGGGGGACCTCGGGGCTACACCTTC.

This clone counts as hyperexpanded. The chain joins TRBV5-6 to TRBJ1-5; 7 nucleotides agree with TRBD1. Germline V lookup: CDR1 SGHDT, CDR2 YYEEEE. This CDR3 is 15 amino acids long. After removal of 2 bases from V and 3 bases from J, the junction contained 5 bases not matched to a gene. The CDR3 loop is CASSLTGQDNQPQHF. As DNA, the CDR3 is TGTGCCAGCAGCTTAACCGGACAGGACAATCAGCCCCAGCATTTT.

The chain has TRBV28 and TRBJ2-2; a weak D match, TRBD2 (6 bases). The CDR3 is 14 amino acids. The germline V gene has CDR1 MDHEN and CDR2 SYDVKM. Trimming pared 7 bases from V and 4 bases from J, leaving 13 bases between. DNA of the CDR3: TGTGCCAGCATGGCGGGATCGAGCACCGGGGAGCTGTTTTTT. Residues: CASMAGSSTGELFF.

The CDR3 DNA sequence: TGTGCCATCAGTGATGGAATGACAGGGGCTAGGGAGCAGTACTTC. Residues: CAISDGMTGAREQYF. The chain combines TRBV10-3 with TRBJ2-7; TRBD1 matches 8 bases. This CDR3 has 15 residues. CDR1 and CDR2 (germline): ENHRY, SYGVKD. Trimming at V came to 3 bases and at J to 7 bases, leaving 11 bases not matched to a gene.

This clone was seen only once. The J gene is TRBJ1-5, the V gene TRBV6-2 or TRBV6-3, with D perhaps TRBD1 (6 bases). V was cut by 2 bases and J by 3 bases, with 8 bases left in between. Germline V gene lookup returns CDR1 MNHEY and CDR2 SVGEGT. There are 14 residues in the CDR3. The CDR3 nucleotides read TGTGCCAGCAGTTACGGACAGAACAATCAGCCCCAGCATTTT. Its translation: CASSYGQNNQPQHF.

CDR3 nucleotides: TGTGCCATCAGTGAGGGAAGCGGGGGGCCACAAGAGACCCAGTACTTC. Translated: CAISEGSGGPQETQYF. This chain links TRBV10-3 with TRBJ2-5; 9 nucleotides match TRBD2. This CDR3 comprises 16 residues. V was pared by 2 bases and J by 2 bases, with 6 bases of the junction left unmatched. Germline V CDR1 and CDR2: ENHRY, SYGVKD.

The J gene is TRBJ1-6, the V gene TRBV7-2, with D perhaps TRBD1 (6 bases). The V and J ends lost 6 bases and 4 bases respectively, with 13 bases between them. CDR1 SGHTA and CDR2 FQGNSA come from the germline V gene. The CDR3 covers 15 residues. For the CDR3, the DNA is TGTGCCAGCAGGACGGGGGGGCAATATAATTCACCCCTCCACTTT. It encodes CASRTGGQYNSPLHF.

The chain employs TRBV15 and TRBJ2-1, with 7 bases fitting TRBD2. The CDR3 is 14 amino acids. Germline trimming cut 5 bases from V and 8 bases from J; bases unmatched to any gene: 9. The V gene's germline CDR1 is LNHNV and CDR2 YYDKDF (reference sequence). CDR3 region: CATSSAQRGDEQFF. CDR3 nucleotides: TGTGCCACCAGCTCGGCTCAACGGGGGGATGAGCAGTTCTTC.

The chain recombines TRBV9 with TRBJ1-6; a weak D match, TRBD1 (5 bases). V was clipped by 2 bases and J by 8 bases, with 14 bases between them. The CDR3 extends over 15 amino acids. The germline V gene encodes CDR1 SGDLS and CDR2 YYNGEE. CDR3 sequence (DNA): TGTGCCAGCAGCGTGATAGGGGCGCGCGATTCACCCCTCCACTTT. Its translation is CASSVIGARDSPLHF.

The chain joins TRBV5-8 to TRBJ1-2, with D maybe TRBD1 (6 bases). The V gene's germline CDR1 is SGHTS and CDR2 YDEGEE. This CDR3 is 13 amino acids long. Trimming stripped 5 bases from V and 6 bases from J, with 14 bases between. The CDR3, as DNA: TGTGCCAGCAGGAAGGCCGGGACAAATGGCTACACCTTC. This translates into CASRKAGTNGYTF.

The DNA of the CDR3 is TGTGCCAGCAGCCGGGACATCCCCTCTGGAAACACCATATATTTT. This sequence encodes CASSRDIPSGNTIYF. This chain connects TRBV3-1 (or the pseudogene TRBV3-2) to TRBJ1-3, with D perhaps matching TRBD1 (6 bases). From germline, CDR1 is LGHDT and CDR2 YNNKEL (reference sequence). V gave up 4 bases and J gave up 0 bases, with 10 bases separating them. This CDR3 has 15 amino acids.

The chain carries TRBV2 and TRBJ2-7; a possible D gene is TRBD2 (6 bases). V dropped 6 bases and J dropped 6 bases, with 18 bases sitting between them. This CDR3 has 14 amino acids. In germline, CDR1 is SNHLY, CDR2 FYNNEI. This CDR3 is CASRRTNGAREQYF. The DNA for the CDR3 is TGTGCCAGCAGGAGGACTAATGGGGCGCGCGAGCAGTACTTC. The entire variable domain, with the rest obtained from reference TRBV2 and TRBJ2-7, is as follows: EPEVTQTPSHQVTQMGQEVILRCVPISNHLYFYWYRQILGQKVEFLVSFYNNEISEKSEIFDDQFSVERPDGSNFTLKIRSTKLEDSAMYFCASRRTNGAREQYFGPGTRLTVT.